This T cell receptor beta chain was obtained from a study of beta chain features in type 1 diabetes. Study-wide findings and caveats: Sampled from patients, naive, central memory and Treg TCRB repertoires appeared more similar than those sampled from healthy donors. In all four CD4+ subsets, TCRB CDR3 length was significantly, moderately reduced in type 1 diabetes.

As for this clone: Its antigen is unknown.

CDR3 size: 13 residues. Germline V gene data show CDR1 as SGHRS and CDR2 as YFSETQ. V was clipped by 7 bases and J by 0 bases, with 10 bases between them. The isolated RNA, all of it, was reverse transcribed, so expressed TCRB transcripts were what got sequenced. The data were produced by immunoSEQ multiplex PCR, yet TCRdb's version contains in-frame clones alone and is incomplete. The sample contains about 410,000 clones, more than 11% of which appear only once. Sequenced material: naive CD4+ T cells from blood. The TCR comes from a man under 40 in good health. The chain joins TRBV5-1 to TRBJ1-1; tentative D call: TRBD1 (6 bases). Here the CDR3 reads CASGDTLNTEAFF. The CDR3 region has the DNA TGCGCCAGCGGGGACACCTTGAACACTGAAGCTTTCTTT. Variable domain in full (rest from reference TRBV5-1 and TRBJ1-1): KAGVTQTPRYLIKTRGQQVTLSCSPISGHRSVSWYQQTPGQGLQFLFEYFSETQRNKGNFPGRFSGRQFSNSRSEMNVSTLELGDSALYLCASGDTLNTEAFFGQGTRLTVV.